Below, 24 T cell receptor beta chains from the same sample are listed, as sequenced in a study of cytomegalovirus exposure and HLA in healthy donors. A multiplex PCR was run with 60 Vbeta primers and 13 Jbeta primers. Only in-frame clones appear in the TCRdb table, and some are missing; sequencing was by immunoSEQ multiplex PCR. The sample has fewer than 250,000 clones, about 80% seen once. Input material: PBMCs. The receptors here all came from a man aged 18 to 35 in good health and CMV-seronegative.

The chain joins TRBV27 to TRBJ2-7; 11 positions agree with TRBD2. The CDR3 is 18 amino acids. CDR1 MNHEY and CDR2 SMNVEV come from the germline V gene (reference sequence). The V segment lost 2 bases and the J segment 6 bases; nucleotides outside the gene matches: 15. As DNA, the CDR3 is TGTGCCAGCAGTTTAATCGGACTAGCGGGTATTAAGGGTCTCGAGCAGTACTTC. Encoded protein: CASSLIGLAGIKGLEQYF.

This chain links TRBV11-3 with TRBJ2-2; 8 nucleotides match TRBD2. CDR1 and CDR2 from the germline V gene are SGHNT and YENEEA. J gave up 4 bases and V 9 bases, and 16 bases lay outside the gene matches. The CDR3 loop spans 17 amino acids. In DNA, the CDR3 is TGTGCCAGACAAAGAGAGGATATCGGGAGGGCCACCGGGGAGCTGTTTTTT. Translation gives CARQREDIGRATGELFF.

This sequence joins TRBV11-2 and TRBJ1-2; TRBD1 might be the D (6 bases). CDR1 SGHAT and CDR2 FQNNGV come from the germline V gene. The CDR3 has 15 amino acids. Trimming removed 5 bases at V and 6 bases at J, with 19 bases between. This chain's CDR3 is CASSQSLQGVDGYTF. CDR3 DNA: TGTGCCAGCAGCCAGAGTCTACAGGGCGTCGATGGCTACACCTTC.

The chain couples TRBV28 to TRBJ2-1; TRBD2 might be the D (5 bases). V lost 4 bases and J lost 0, with 10 bases in between. This CDR3 has 15 amino acids. Germline CDR1 reads MDHEN; CDR2 reads SYDVKM. The CDR3 DNA reads as TGTGCCAGCAGTTACGGGAAAAGCTCCTACAATGAGCAGTTCTTC. Protein product: CASSYGKSSYNEQFF. The full variable domain, its missing parts supplied by reference TRBV28 and TRBJ2-1, is DVKVTQSSRYLVKRTGEKVFLECVQDMDHENMFWYRQDPGLGLRLIYFSYDVKMKEKGDIPEGYSVSREKKERFSLILESASTNQTSMYLCASSYGKSSYNEQFFGPGTRLTVL.

This clone was seen more than once but under ten times. The chain couples TRBV7-6 to TRBJ2-1, with 9 bases that match TRBD1. V shed 1 base and J 5 bases; nucleotides not matched to a gene: 0. The CDR3 length is 14 residues. From germline, CDR1 is SGHVS and CDR2 FNYEAQ. CDR3 in amino acids: CASSLGTGDNEQFF. The CDR3 DNA reads as TGTGCCAGCAGCTTAGGGACAGGGGACAATGAGCAGTTCTTC.

CDR3 nucleotides: TGTGCCAGCAGTGGGGGGGCAGGGGGCCGCAATCAGCCCCAGCATTTT. As protein: CASSGGAGGRNQPQHF. The chain combines TRBV2 with TRBJ1-5; 8 positions agree with TRBD1. V trimming: 4 bases; J trimming: 2 bases; junction bases outside the gene matches: 7. Germline-derived CDR1 and CDR2 are SNHLY and FYNNEI. The CDR3 loop spans 16 amino acids.

The CDR3 region has the DNA TGTGCCAGCAGGGGGACAGACCGATCCTACGAGCAGTACTTC. Encoded protein: CASRGTDRSYEQYF. This chain links TRBV2 with TRBJ2-7; 7 positions match TRBD1. V trimming: 6 bases; J trimming: 1 base; junction bases outside the gene matches: 6. This CDR3 has 14 residues. Germline V gene data show CDR1 as SNHLY and CDR2 as FYNNEI.

CDR3 residues: CATRNSGANVLTF. Here the CDR3 DNA reads TGTGCCACGCGAAACTCTGGGGCCAACGTCCTGACTTTC. The chain combines TRBV7-2 with TRBJ2-6; D unclear. Germline CDR1 and CDR2: SGHTA and FQGNSA. Trimming pared 10 bases from V and 0 bases from J, leaving 7 bases between. This CDR3 has 13 residues.

This clone was picked up a small number of times. The chain joins TRBV7-9 to TRBJ1-1, with 7 bases lining up with TRBD1. CDR3 length equals 14 residues. J lost 0 bases, V lost 6 bases, and 4 bases had no gene match. Germline V lookup: CDR1 SEHNR, CDR2 FQNEAQ (reference sequence). CDR3 nucleotide sequence: TGTGCCAGCAGGCCGACAGGGATGAACACTGAAGCTTTCTTT. Translation: CASRPTGMNTEAFF.

This clone has only a few counts. This sequence joins TRBV21-1 and TRBJ1-5. TRBV21-1 is assigned pseudogene status. The CDR3 extends over 16 amino acids. CDR3 region: CASRTQGGPSNQPQHF. Written as DNA, the CDR3 is TGTGCCAGCAGGACCCAAGGCGGGCCTAGCAATCAGCCCCAGCATTTT.

This clone came up once. The chain has TRBV30 and TRBJ2-5; 11 bases are shared with TRBD2. CDR1 and CDR2 (germline): GTSNPN, SVGIG (reference sequence). The length of the CDR3 is 17 residues. After removal of 1 base from V and 5 bases from J, the junction contained 12 bases not matched to a gene. The CDR3 bases are TGTGCCTGGAGTGCACCCTACAAACTAGCGGGAGAGGAGACCCAGTACTTC. This translates into CAWSAPYKLAGEETQYF.

The chain joins TRBV7-6 to TRBJ2-1; D is unresolved. This CDR3 contains 13 residues. The germline V gene encodes CDR1 SGHVS and CDR2 FNYEAQ. V dropped 3 bases and J dropped 8 bases, with 11 bases sitting between them. CDR3 residues: CASSFGARDEQFF. In nucleotides, the CDR3 is TGTGCCAGCAGCTTTGGAGCTAGAGATGAGCAGTTCTTC.

The rearrangement joins TRBV5-4 to TRBJ1-2, with 7 bases matching TRBD1. CDR3 length: 13 amino acids. The germline CDR1 and CDR2 sequences are SGHNT and YYREEE (reference sequence). V lost 0 bases to trimming and J lost 5 bases; unmatched junction nucleotides: 1. In DNA form, the CDR3 reads TGTGCCAGCAGCTTGGCACAGGGGTATGGCTACACCTTC. As protein: CASSLAQGYGYTF.

This clone was observed a single time. The V and J genes are TRBV6-1 and TRBJ1-1, with D uncertain. The length of the CDR3 is 15 residues. Germline V gene sequence: CDR1 MNHNS, CDR2 SASEGT. Trimming removed 0 bases at V and 0 bases at J, with 8 bases between. The chain's CDR3 is CASSEAYGVNTEAFF. The CDR3 nucleotides are TGTGCCAGCAGTGAAGCGTACGGTGTGAACACTGAAGCTTTCTTT.

The V and J genes are TRBV30 and TRBJ2-4; the D is unclear. This CDR3 comprises 15 residues. Germline V lookup: CDR1 GTSNPN, CDR2 SVGIG (reference sequence). Trimming took 1 base from V and 0 from J, leaving 10 bases between them. The CDR3, as DNA: TGTGCCTGGAGTGCGCCTGGCGGAGCCAAAAACATTCAGTACTTC. This encodes CAWSAPGGAKNIQYF.

This clone was recorded once. The J gene is TRBJ2-1, the V gene TRBV19, with 7 bases identical to TRBD1. V dropped 4 bases and J dropped 7; count of bases not matched to a gene: 10. Germline V gene sequence: CDR1 LNHDA, CDR2 SQIVND (reference sequence). The CDR3 contains 15 residues. The CDR3 DNA reads TGTGCCAGTAGTAATCCCGGGAAACAGGGGAATGAGCAGTTCTTC. Translated, it gives CASSNPGKQGNEQFF.

V and J are TRBV18 and TRBJ1-2, with D perhaps TRBD1 (6 bases). V lost 5 bases to trimming and J lost 4 bases, with 17 bases between them. Germline V gives CDR1 KGHSH, CDR2 LQKENI. The CDR3 covers 15 residues. Here the CDR3 reads CASSATGSQLYGYTF. CDR3 bases: TGTGCCAGCTCAGCGACAGGAAGCCAACTCTATGGCTACACCTTC.

The rearrangement joins TRBV6-5 to TRBJ1-1; the match to TRBD1 covers 9 bases. Germline V gene lookup returns CDR1 MNHEY and CDR2 SVGAGI. With V trimmed by 1 base and J by 5 bases, 5 bases remained unmatched. The CDR3 runs to 15 residues. CDR3 DNA: TGTGCCAGCAGTTACTGGACAGGGGATCGGACTGAAGCTTTCTTT. This codes for CASSYWTGDRTEAFF.

The rearrangement joins TRBV27 to TRBJ2-4, with TRBD2 matching 8 bases. With 0 bases clipped from V and 8 bases from J, the junction kept 6 bases outside the gene matches. From germline, CDR1 is MNHEY and CDR2 SMNVEV (reference sequence). This CDR3 spans 15 amino acids. The CDR3 coding sequence is TGTGCCAGCAGTTTATCGGGCGGGAGGTCAGACATTCAGTACTTC. This codes for CASSLSGGRSDIQYF.

This chain connects TRBV20-1 to TRBJ2-3, with D possibly matching TRBD1 (5 bases). Germline CDR1 and CDR2: DFQATT and SNEGSKA (reference sequence). The V gene lost 6 bases and the J gene lost 9 bases, with 13 bases spanning the gap. The CDR3 is 11 residues long. The CDR3 sequence: CSAHQQGTQYF. The CDR3 region has the DNA TGCAGTGCCCATCAGCAGGGAACGCAGTATTTT.

This clone has a handful of counts. J is TRBJ2-3 and V is TRBV6-5; 9 positions agree with TRBD2. This CDR3 contains 15 residues. Germline CDR1 reads MNHEY; CDR2 reads SVGAGI. V shed 5 bases, J shed 3 bases, and the junction held 6 bases outside the gene matches. This CDR3 is CASSARAGGTDTQYF. The CDR3 region has the DNA TGTGCCAGCAGTGCCAGAGCGGGAGGAACAGATACGCAGTATTTT.

About this clone itself: This CDR3 is also generated by other DNA sequences in the sample. The chain couples TRBV7-9 to TRBJ2-7, with TRBD2 matching over 12 bases. The CDR3 is 14 residues long. V lost 4 bases and J lost 3; bases outside the gene matches: 1. Looked up from germline, CDR1 is SEHNR and CDR2 is FQNEAQ (reference sequence). Here the CDR3 DNA reads TGTGCCAGCAGCTCGACTAGCGGGAGCTACGAGCAGTACTTC. Its protein is CASSSTSGSYEQYF.

The CDR3 sequence is CASSSDLQETQYF. CDR3 in DNA: TGCGCCAGCAGCTCCGACTTACAAGAGACCCAGTACTTC. The genes are TRBV5-1 and TRBJ2-5; no reliable D call. V shed 3 bases and J shed 2 bases, with 8 bases lying between them. The CDR3 has 13 amino acids. CDR1 and CDR2 (germline): SGHRS, YFSETQ.

The chain is built from TRBV5-1 and TRBJ2-7, with 7 nucleotides matching TRBD2. The germline V gene has CDR1 SGHRS and CDR2 YFSETQ. CDR3 length equals 12 residues. Trimming took 4 bases from V and 4 from J; bases not matched to a gene: 2. CDR3 sequence reads: CASSIGGYEQYF. CDR3 nucleotides: TGCGCCAGCAGCATCGGGGGGTACGAGCAGTACTTC.